This T cell receptor beta chain came from a study of control samples from healthy donors and cancer patients. Germline V gene sequence: CDR1 KGHDR, CDR2 SFDVKD. The germline V and J ends were trimmed by 1 base and 6 bases, with 10 bases remaining between them. The CDR3 length is 14 residues. Produced via immunoSEQ multiplex PCR; TCRdb's table is partial and in-frame only. The repertoire includes about 54,000 clones, around 97% of them detected once, and 1.5% to 2% sits in the top ten. V and J are TRBV24-1 and TRBJ2-3; D not certain. This clonotype was obtained from a woman aged 25-40 years in good health. Sequenced input: blood. The CDR3 DNA is TGTGCCACCAGTGATTTTGCAGCTCTGGATACGCAGTATTTT. Translation: CATSDFAALDTQYF.